Shown below are 5 T cell receptor beta chains from a single sample sequenced in a study of blood T cell repertoires in COVID-19. Assay: immunoSEQ multiplex PCR; the TCRdb copy retains only in-frame clones and omits some. The repertoire holds roughly 50,000 clones, with under 90% as singletons. The sample was peripheral blood. Receptors originate from a man in his 70s with acute or convalescent COVID-19.

The chain links TRBV27 to TRBJ1-6; TRBD1 agrees at 9 bases. The CDR3 loop spans 18 amino acids. The V segment lost 8 bases and the J segment 6 bases; nucleotides outside the gene matches: 17. The germline V gene has CDR1 MNHEY and CDR2 SMNVEV (reference sequence). The CDR3 region is CASHPRPGQGSSNSPLHF. CDR3 in DNA: TGTGCCAGCCATCCCCGACCGGGACAGGGCTCTTCTAATTCACCCCTCCACTTT.

This chain connects TRBV19 to TRBJ2-6; no definite D call. From germline, CDR1 is LNHDA and CDR2 SQIVND (reference sequence). The CDR3 is made up of 16 amino acids. With 0 bases removed from V and 0 bases from J, the gap between germline ends came to 6 bases. As DNA, the CDR3 is TGTGCCAGTAGTATAGATCACGGCTCTGGGGCCAACGTCCTGACTTTC. This gives the protein CASSIDHGSGANVLTF.

This rearrangement joins TRBV6-5 to TRBJ2-7, with D perhaps matching TRBD2 (6 bases). Germline V CDR1 and CDR2: MNHEY, SVGAGI. V was cut by 5 bases and J by 2 bases, with 13 bases left in between. This CDR3 comprises 14 residues. DNA for the CDR3: TGTGCCAGCAGTATTAGCGGATTAACCTACGAGCAGTACTTC. Residues: CASSISGLTYEQYF.

The gene calls are TRBV4-3 and TRBJ1-2; 8 bases agree with TRBD1. V lost 4 bases, J lost 4 bases, and 11 bases stayed unmatched. Germline assignment: CDR1 LGHNA and CDR2 YSLEER. There are 16 residues in the CDR3. In DNA, the CDR3 is TGCGCCAGCAGCCTCGGTTTGGCAGGGGGCGGCTATGGCTACACCTTC. Its translation: CASSLGLAGGGYGYTF.

This clone showed up just a few times. The V gene is TRBV7-9, the J gene TRBJ2-6, with D maybe TRBD1 (6 bases). Per the germline V gene, CDR1 is SEHNR and CDR2 is FQNEAQ (reference sequence). CDR3 length equals 16 residues. V was clipped by 6 bases and J by 2 bases, with 14 bases between them. CDR3 residues: CASRTDSRTGANVLTF. The CDR3 DNA sequence: TGTGCCAGCAGAACGGACAGCAGGACTGGGGCCAACGTCCTGACTTTC. The whole variable domain, remainder taken from reference TRBV7-9 and TRBJ2-6, is DTGVSQNPRHKITKRGQNVTFRCDPISEHNRLYWYRQTLGQGPEFLTYFQNEAQLEKSRLLSDRFSAERPKGSFSTLEIQRTEQGDSAMYLCASRTDSRTGANVLTFGAGSRLTVL.